This T cell receptor beta chain is from a study of shared clonotypes between healthy human individuals (dated by TCRdb to the early 2020s). Some background on the complete study: A few men and two women, aged 18 to 49 years, made up the cohort. Leukapheresis yielded between about 0.8 and 8.9 billion PBMCs per donor. To increase sequencing depth and limit assay-specific biases, different laboratories used diverse techniques to prepare libraries and sequence TCR repertoires. For each donor, three plates each were used for CD4 naive and CD4 memory, two plates were used for CD8 naive, and one plate was used for CD8 memory. To estimate repertoire size and how much clonotypes are shared between individuals, the study performed deep sequencing of blood TCR repertoires from about five healthy adults. The paper as a whole reports these results and caveats: Rarefaction of sorted-subset datasets indicated incomplete sequencing despite the large sequencing depth. Compared with non-shared clonotypes, the clonotypes found in all four sorted-subset donors had higher generation probabilities. Sampling was limited to blood, and TCR repertoires in tissue likely differ from TCR repertoires in blood. Estimated clonotype richness was generally larger for naive than for memory subsets. About 5% of naive CD4, 3.5% of naive CD8, 2.3% of memory CD4, and around 0.42% of memory CD8 clonotypes were shared across a few donors. Because the study included only a small number of donors, the genetic and exposure-history diversity represented was limited. Based on pairwise subsampling, the degree of clonotype sharing among donors was expected to be affected by sequencing depth.

To note about this clone: Its recognized antigen is unknown. No much larger clone exists at a distance of one base, and base qualities are not known.

Healthy HIV-negative adults with no recently reported acute infections or vaccinations were included as donors. Only Caucasian adults living in Nashville, Tennessee, USA were represented among the donors. CD4+ T cells were enriched by magnetic negative selection; naive cells were then positively selected on CD45RA, and the negative fraction formed the memory subset. After blood collection by leukapheresis, PBMCs were isolated using Ficoll-Histopaque density gradient centrifugation and then cryopreserved in the vapor phase of liquid nitrogen. Analytical flow cytometry was used to check the purity and quantity of each magnetically sorted T cell population. From each sorted fraction, genomic DNA was isolated and quantified by UV absorbance on a Nanodrop 2000c. TCR CDR3 regions were amplified from genomic DNA by multiplex PCR using the deep immunoSEQ assay. Extracted genomic DNA from each cell subset was spread evenly across all wells of several immunoSEQ 96-well plates, with each plate serving as a replicate. For sorted subsets, about 200 ng genomic DNA, equal to 25,000 to 35,000 T cell genomes, was loaded into each replicate PCR. Purified libraries were measured with a Qubit 3.0 fluorometer, size-checked on a Bioanalyzer 2100, and measured again with the KAPA Library Quantification kit. A separate single-read 150-cycle Illumina NextSeq 550 flow cell was used to sequence each immunoSEQ 96-well plate. The study's processing was this. The immunoSEQ output contained only junctional sequences without quality scores, so filtering could not match that applied to full-length reads. Sequences were annotated with PyIR, a Python wrapper for IgBLAST v1.9, and V/J genes and CDR3 were assigned using IMGT germline references. Reads with weak V/J assignments (E-value above 1e-6), missing CDR3, stop codons, out-of-frame junctions, or ambiguous translated residues were removed. V3J clonotypes were defined as sequences sharing an identical inferred V gene, J gene, and CDR3 amino acid sequence. Percentage overlap between repertoires was calculated by dividing the number of shared unique clonotypes by the size of the smaller repertoire. Three approaches were used to assess repertoire richness: RTK rarefaction, the Chao1 estimator, and Recon v2.1 estimates of unobserved clonotypes. Generation probabilities for all TCRbeta clonotypes obtained by the gDNA method from several donors were computed using OLGA. This immuneACCESS table, as held by TCRdb, lists in-frame sequences with V and J called but not all clones. Of the missing ones, under half trace to an unresolved V gene in checked studies; the others have no known cause. V and J calls and clone size come straight from that table; D and trimming were deduced from the DNA. This sample comprises more than 2,000,000 clones, just over 90% of them detected only once. 0.35% to 0.45% of the sample is held by the ten biggest clonotypes.

V has 4 bases trimmed and J has 2 bases trimmed; junction bases matching no gene number 10. From the cysteine up to the phenylalanine, the CDR3 has a length of 17 residues. Of the read, only the CDR3 DNA is kept; its 51 bases are in frame from base 1. From the germline V gene, CDR1 is MGHRA and CDR2 is YSYEKL. This TCR was sampled from a man aged 18 to 29 in good health. Some clones in this sample may be carry-over from other donors' samples. Material for sequencing was naive CD4+ T cells from PBMCs. The cell subset or site label for this specimen denotes: CD45RA+ positively selected. The sequence joins TRBV4-1 to TRBJ2-7; 11 nucleotides in the junction match TRBD2. The sequence in DNA is TGCGCCAGCAGCCCCGGCCTAGCGGGAGGATTGACCTACGAGCAGTACTTC. This gives the protein CASSPGLAGGLTYEQYF.